The present T cell receptor beta chain was sequenced within a study of T cell responses to AZD1222 COVID-19 vaccine (dated by TCRdb to about 2021). About the full investigation: A total of about 240 trial participants underwent TCR sequencing, of whom some 210 received two doses of AZD1222 and some 26 received two doses of the MenACWY control vaccine. Enrollment into the trials was organized by age into subgroups of 18-55, 56-69 and 70-plus years, and those subgroups contained roughly 150, 30 and 60 TCR-sequenced participants, respectively. What the authors observed across the whole study: Epitopes outside the regions mutated in the B.1.351 and B.1.1.7 variants were reportedly recognized by nearly half of the unique spike-specific TCRs. Participants were mostly white British and included more females than males, and it was suggested by the authors that clonal diversity may have been underestimated. Vaccine-associated CD4 TCRs spanned the whole spike protein, with dominant responses in regions 160-218 and 743-854. Conclusions about previously exposed vaccinees were limited because only a handful of AZD1222 recipients were SARS-CoV-2 seropositive at baseline. In the small 56-69-year group, the increase in depth fell short of significance, most likely because of low power. Because no day 14 peak-response samples were available, repertoires were characterized only after the peak T cell response. After two AZD1222 doses, both the breadth and the depth of spike-specific TCRs were significantly higher than at day 0 and than in MenACWY recipients.

The CDR3 regions of human TCRbeta chains were subjected to immunosequencing. The authors' analysis ran thus. Repertoire TCRs were matched against a reference library of SARS-CoV-2-specific TCRs generated with the MIRA antigen-specificity platform. Breadth was defined as the fraction of unique TCRs that were SARS-CoV-2-associated. Depth was defined as the fraction of total T cells that were SARS-CoV-2-associated. Using the MIRA data, each spike-specific TCR was assigned both to the spike region to which the TCR was reactive and to a CD4 or CD8 class. Log10-transformed breadth and depth values were compared by one-way ANOVA with Sidak's multiple comparisons tests. This is the immuneACCESS table as TCRdb keeps it, with only in-frame sequences that have V and J called. A part of the clones is gone; compared with another copy, unresolved V genes explain less than half, and the rest is unexplained. Clone size and V and J calls were adopted from that table, with D and trimming inferred from the DNA. In all, the sample holds about 180,000 clones, and around nine tenths of those were seen once. The ten largest clones capture under 14% of the sample.

For CDR1 and CDR2, the germline V gene (reference sequence) lists LNHDA and SQIVND. The CDR3, from cysteine to phenylalanine, totals 12 residues. This entry keeps only the CDR3 DNA: 36 bases, framed from base 1. The junction shows trimming of 5 bases on V and 6 bases on J, plus 10 bases between the germline ends. Read against the paper, the sample's time point label means: about 28 days (+/-7) after the second vaccine dose. AZD1222 recipients given second doses at about 4 weeks or at about 12 weeks were pooled, since spike-specific TCR depth and breadth were not found to differ between the two schedules. Vaccinee samples were obtained from the UK trials COV001 and COV002, which included a single-blind randomized controlled phase 2/3 trial of AZD1222 (ChAdOx1 nCoV-19) in healthy adults. For TCRbeta chain sequencing, PBMC samples from trial participants were taken at day 0 and at day 28 after the second dose.

With regard to this clone: It has no known antigen specificity. Base qualities were left out, and no much larger clone turns up one base away.

Rearrangement joined TRBV19 to TRBJ2-5; no confident D gene assignment can be made. Sequences were derived from peripheral blood, sampled 28 days after the second AZD1222 dose. The sequence was obtained from an adult who received the AZD1222 COVID-19 vaccine. The sequenced DNA: TGTGCCAGTAGTGGGGTCAGCCAGACCCAGTACTTC. It specifies CASSGVSQTQYF.